Listed here are 23 T cell receptor beta chains from one sample, sequenced in a study of immune heterogeneity within non-small cell lung tumors. Samples each supplied about 600 ng of bulk tumor genomic DNA as template. Far-apart biopsies, several per primary tumor, were taken during surgery. Before undergoing curative surgery, patients had newly diagnosed non-small cell lung cancer that was untreated. The TCR beta CDR3 region underwent multiplex PCR amplification with 32 V and 13 J primers. TCRdb ran MiXCR on the multiplex PCR reads and lists one entry per CDR3 protein. The sample consists of 30,000 to 40,000 distinct CDR3 sequences, 25% to 30% of them appearing once. The sequencing input was lung tumor tissue. These receptors originate from a man aged 40-55 years with non-small cell lung cancer.

This chain joins TRBV7-2 and TRBJ1-6; D gene uncertain. From germline, CDR1 is SGHTA and CDR2 FQGNSA. The CDR3 length is 15 residues. Trimming left V 4 bases short and J 0 bases short, with 7 bases between. CDR3 amino acids: CASSYDRSYNSPLHF. Written as DNA, the CDR3 is TGTGCCAGCAGCTACGACCGCTCCTATAATTCACCCCTCCACTTT.

Ten or more counts support this clonotype. The chain uses TRBV6-5 and TRBJ2-1; D ambiguous. Germline V gives CDR1 MNHEY, CDR2 SVGAGI. The CDR3 runs to 16 residues. V lost 0 bases, J lost 1 base, and 10 bases lay in between. CDR3 loop: CASSYSNRPSYNEQFF. For the CDR3, the DNA is TGTGCCAGCAGTTACTCCAACCGGCCATCCTACAATGAGCAGTTCTTC.

About this clonotype itself: Possible read error: a much larger clone is one base away. The chain recombines TRBV6-1 with TRBJ1-2, with D unclear. There are 12 residues in the CDR3. CDR1 is MNHNS, CDR2 SASEGT, per germline. CDR3 protein: CDSKDSGYGYTF. Here the CDR3 DNA reads TGTGACAGCAAAGACTCAGGCTATGGCTACACCTTC.

This clonotype turned up a few times. V usage is TRBV25-1 and J usage is TRBJ2-4; D is perhaps TRBD1 (8 bases). The CDR3 spans 18 residues. V was clipped by 4 bases and J by 0 bases, with 19 bases between them. In germline, CDR1 is MGHDK, CDR2 SYGVNS. CDR3 sequence (DNA): TGTGCCAGCAGTGCTTGGACAGGGAGGGGTCAAGCCAAAAACATTCAGTACTTC. Amino acid sequence: CASSAWTGRGQAKNIQYF.

With respect to this clonotype: A read error may produce the germline difference seen at one junction end. The chain couples TRBV6-2 or TRBV6-3 to TRBJ2-5, with 8 bases matching TRBD1. Germline V gene lookup returns CDR1 MNHEY and CDR2 SVGEGT. CDR3 length equals 13 residues. Here the CDR3 DNA reads TGTGCCAGCAAAAGACAGGGGCAAGATACCCAGTACTTC. Residues: CASKRQGQDTQYF.

Turning to this clonotype: A junction boundary mismatches the germline segment, possibly from a read error. This sequence joins TRBV6-1 and TRBJ1-2; 11 positions agree with TRBD1. Germline loops: CDR1 MNHNS, CDR2 SASEGT. CDR3 size: 16 residues. CDR3 nucleotides: TGTGCCAGCAGTGAGGATCGGACAGGGGGCAACTGTGGCTACACCTTC. It is translated as CASSEDRTGGNCGYTF.

This clonotype has ten or more counts. The J gene is TRBJ1-2, the V gene TRBV11-3, with TRBD1 matching over 9 bases. Losses at the gene ends were 3 bases for V and 3 bases for J; bases not matched to a gene: 17. Germline V gene data show CDR1 as SGHNT and CDR2 as YENEEA. CDR3 length: 19 amino acids. The CDR3 sequence: CASSFRSTGGFVSYYGYTF. CDR3 in DNA: TGTGCCAGCAGCTTCAGATCCACAGGGGGCTTCGTCTCTTACTATGGCTACACCTTC.

A few counts support this clonotype. The V gene is TRBV27, the J gene TRBJ2-5; D is tentatively TRBD1 or TRBD2 (5 bases each). CDR1 is MNHEY and CDR2 is SMNVEV in the germline V gene (reference sequence). This CDR3 spans 13 amino acids. The V end was cut by 3 bases, the J end by 7 bases, with 12 bases between. CDR3 in amino acids: CASSFRDRGTQYF. DNA for the CDR3: TGTGCCAGCAGTTTCCGGGACCGTGGGACCCAGTACTTC.

This chain joins TRBV10-3 and TRBJ2-7; TRBD1 matches 8 bases. J was trimmed by 7 bases and V by 6 bases; bases with no gene match: 11. Germline V gene data show CDR1 as ENHRY and CDR2 as SYGVKD. This CDR3 region has 14 residues. CDR3 nucleotide sequence: TGTGCCATCAGGGACAGGGAGTATATGAGGGAGCAGTACTTC. Translating gives CAIRDREYMREQYF.

This clonotype was counted ten times or more. The chain links TRBV3-1 to TRBJ1-1; tentative D call: TRBD1 (6 bases). Trimming shortened V by 3 bases and J by 0 bases, and 11 bases separated the two germline ends. CDR1 LGHDT and CDR2 YNNKEL come from the germline V gene (reference sequence). The CDR3 runs 15 residues. The CDR3 region has the DNA TGTGCCAGCAGCCACACAGGGAGAGTGAACACTGAAGCTTTCTTT. Protein product: CASSHTGRVNTEAFF.

The table lists this clonotype with many counts. This chain uses TRBV6-5 with TRBJ1-2, with D perhaps TRBD1 (6 bases). V shed 0 bases and J shed 7 bases, with 18 bases lying between them. The CDR3 length is 16 residues. CDR1 and CDR2 (germline): MNHEY, SVGAGI. The CDR3 loop is CASSYSANRGEGGYTF. Here the CDR3 DNA reads TGTGCCAGCAGTTACTCGGCAAATAGGGGGGAAGGTGGCTACACCTTC.

To note about this clonotype: Possible read error: a much larger clone is one base away. V usage is TRBV29-1 and J usage is TRBJ2-7; D uncertain. The germline V gene has CDR1 SQVTM and CDR2 ANQGSEA. CDR3 size: 13 residues. CDR3 sequence reads: CSVLGFSSYEQHF. The CDR3 DNA reads TGCAGCGTTTTAGGTTTCAGCTCCTACGAGCAGCACTTC.

The chain couples TRBV5-4 to TRBJ2-3; 14 bases align to TRBD2. V lost 0 bases, J lost 6 bases, and 6 bases stayed unmatched. The CDR3 consists of 17 residues. Germline assignment: CDR1 SGHNT and CDR2 YYREEE (reference sequence). CDR3 coding DNA: TGTGCCAGCAGCTTGGGTGGGACTAGCGGGAGATCCGATACGCAGTATTTT. It yields the protein CASSLGGTSGRSDTQYF.

A word on this clonotype: At one end, the junction sequence differs from germline, possibly due to a read error. The CDR3 DNA sequence: TGTGCCAGCAGCTTAGGGGGGATAGCCAAAATCATTCAGTACTTC. This gives the protein CASSLGGIAKIIQYF. The chain carries TRBV11-2 and TRBJ2-4, with D perhaps assigned TRBD1 or TRBD2 (5 bases each). Germline-derived CDR1 and CDR2 are SGHAT and FQNNGV. The CDR3 is 15 residues long.

This clonotype appeared many times. The chain uses TRBV7-9 and TRBJ1-3; D is unresolved. The CDR3 has 12 amino acids. V gave up 1 base and J gave up 6 bases, with 4 bases separating them. Germline V gene sequence: CDR1 SEHNR, CDR2 FQNEAQ (reference sequence). In DNA, the CDR3 is TGTGCCAGCAGCTTAGAGCCAAACACCATATATTTT. Protein product: CASSLEPNTIYF.

This chain uses TRBV27 with TRBJ2-2, with TRBD1 matching 8 bases. This CDR3 is built from 16 residues. CDR1 is MNHEY, CDR2 SMNVEV, per germline (reference sequence). V dropped 3 bases and J dropped 6; count of bases not matched to a gene: 9. The CDR3 DNA is TGTGCCAGCAGTTTCTCGACAGGGGCAGACGCCGGGGAGCTGTTTTTT. This sequence encodes CASSFSTGADAGELFF.

V is TRBV6-5 and J is TRBJ2-1, with 10 positions matching TRBD2. Unmatched junction bases numbered 8, after V lost 1 base and J lost 8 bases. The length of the CDR3 is 16 residues. Germline CDR1 and CDR2: MNHEY and SVGAGI. This CDR3 is CASSYFPSGSFDEQFF. CDR3 DNA: TGTGCCAGCAGTTACTTCCCTAGCGGGAGCTTCGATGAGCAGTTCTTC.

Concerning this clonotype: A much larger clone differs by one base, so this may be a read error. V is TRBV7-2 and J is TRBJ1-2; 7 nucleotides line up with TRBD1. Per the germline V gene, CDR1 is SGHTA and CDR2 is FQGNSA. The CDR3 has 14 residues. CDR3 sequence (DNA): TGTGCCAGAAGCTTAGGGACAGCTTATTATGGCTACACCTTC. Its protein is CARSLGTAYYGYTF.

This clonotype was observed at least ten times. The chain uses TRBV6-1 and TRBJ1-3; D gene uncertain. Germline V gene data show CDR1 as MNHNS and CDR2 as SASEGT. The V gene lost 5 bases and the J gene lost 8 bases, with 16 bases spanning the gap. The CDR3 runs 14 residues. This CDR3 reads CASSPSGGVDTIYF. The CDR3 nucleotides read TGTGCCAGCAGTCCCAGCGGAGGAGTCGACACCATATATTTT.

This clonotype was detected many times. This rearrangement joins TRBV7-9 to TRBJ2-7; D may be TRBD1 (6 bases). V dropped 1 base and J dropped 5 bases, with 15 bases sitting between them. There are 15 residues in the CDR3. Per the germline V gene, CDR1 is SEHNR and CDR2 is FQNEAQ (reference sequence). The CDR3 DNA is TGTGCCAGCAGCTTAGGGGTTCTACAGGGCGACGAGCAGTACTTC. This sequence encodes CASSLGVLQGDEQYF.

About this clonotype itself: One base away lies a much larger clone, so this may be a sequencing read error. Here the CDR3 DNA reads TGCAGTGCTAGAGGGTCTGAGAGGATTGGCCACACCTTC. Residues: CSARGSERIGHTF. The J gene is TRBJ1-2, the V gene TRBV20-1; D is ambiguous. The germline V gene has CDR1 DFQATT and CDR2 SNEGSKA (reference sequence). The CDR3 extends over 13 amino acids.

The chain is built from TRBV7-9 and TRBJ2-3; maybe TRBD1 (6 bases). CDR1 SEHNR and CDR2 FQNEAQ come from the germline V gene (reference sequence). V was shortened by 5 bases and J by 4 bases, with 19 bases between the two germline ends. The CDR3 is 16 amino acids. The CDR3 DNA is TGTGCCAGCAGCCCGCTCGGGGCAGGGGAATCAGATACGCAGTATTTT. Translation gives CASSPLGAGESDTQYF. The full variable domain, its missing parts supplied by reference TRBV7-9 and TRBJ2-3, is DTGVSQNPRHKITKRGQNVTFRCDPISEHNRLYWYRQTLGQGPEFLTYFQNEAQLEKSRLLSDRFSAERPKGSFSTLEIQRTEQGDSAMYLCASSPLGAGESDTQYFGPGTRLTVL.

Comments on this clonotype: Just one base apart from a much larger clone, this may be a read error. This sequence joins TRBV20-1 and TRBJ2-7, with 8 bases identical to TRBD2. Trimming took 0 bases from V and 4 from J; bases not matched to a gene: 8. Germline CDR1 and CDR2: DFQATT and SNEGSKA (reference sequence). The CDR3 covers 15 residues. The CDR3 reads CSARDPSGSQYEQYF. The CDR3 DNA sequence: TGCAGTGCTAGAGATCCAAGCGGGAGTCAGTACGAGCAGTACTTC.